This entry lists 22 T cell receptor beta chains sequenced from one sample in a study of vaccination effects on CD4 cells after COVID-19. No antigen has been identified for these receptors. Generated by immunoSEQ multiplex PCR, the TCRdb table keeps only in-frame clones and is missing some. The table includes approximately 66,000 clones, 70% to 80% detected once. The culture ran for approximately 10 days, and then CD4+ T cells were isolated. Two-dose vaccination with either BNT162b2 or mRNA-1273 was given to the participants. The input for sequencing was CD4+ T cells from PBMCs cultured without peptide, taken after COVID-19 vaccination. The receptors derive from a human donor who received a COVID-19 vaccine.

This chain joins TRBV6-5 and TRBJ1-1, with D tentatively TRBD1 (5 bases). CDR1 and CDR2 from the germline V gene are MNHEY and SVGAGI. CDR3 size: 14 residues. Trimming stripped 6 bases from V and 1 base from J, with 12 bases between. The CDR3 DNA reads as TGTGCCAGCAGCCCCATGGGGGGGAACACTGAAGCTTTCTTT. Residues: CASSPMGGNTEAFF.

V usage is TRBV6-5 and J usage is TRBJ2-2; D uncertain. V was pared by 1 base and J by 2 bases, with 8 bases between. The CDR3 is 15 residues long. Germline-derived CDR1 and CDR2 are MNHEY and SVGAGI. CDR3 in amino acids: CASSYLGPNTGELFF. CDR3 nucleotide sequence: TGTGCCAGCAGTTACTTAGGGCCCAACACCGGGGAGCTGTTTTTT.

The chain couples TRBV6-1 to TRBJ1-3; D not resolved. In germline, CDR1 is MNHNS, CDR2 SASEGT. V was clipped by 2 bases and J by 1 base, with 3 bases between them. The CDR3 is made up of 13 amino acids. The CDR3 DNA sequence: TGTGCCAGCAGTGAACAGTCTGGAAACACCATATATTTT. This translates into CASSEQSGNTIYF.

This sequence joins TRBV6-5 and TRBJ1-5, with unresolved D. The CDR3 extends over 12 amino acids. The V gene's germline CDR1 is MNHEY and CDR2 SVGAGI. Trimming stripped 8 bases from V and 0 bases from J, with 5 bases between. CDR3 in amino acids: CASRGSNQPQHF. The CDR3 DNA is TGTGCCAGCCGAGGTAGCAATCAGCCCCAGCATTTT.

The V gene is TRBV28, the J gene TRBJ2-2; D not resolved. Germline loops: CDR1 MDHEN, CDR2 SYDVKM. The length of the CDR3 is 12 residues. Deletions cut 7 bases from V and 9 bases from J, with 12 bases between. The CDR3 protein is CASTTQSRELFF. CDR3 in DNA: TGTGCCAGCACCACCCAGTCCCGGGAGCTGTTTTTT.

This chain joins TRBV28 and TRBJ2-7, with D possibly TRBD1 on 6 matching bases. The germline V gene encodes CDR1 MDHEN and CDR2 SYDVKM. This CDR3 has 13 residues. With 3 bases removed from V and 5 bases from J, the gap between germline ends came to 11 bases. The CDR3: CASSFQGIDEQYV. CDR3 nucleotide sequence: TGTGCCAGCAGTTTTCAGGGGATCGACGAGCAGTACGTC.

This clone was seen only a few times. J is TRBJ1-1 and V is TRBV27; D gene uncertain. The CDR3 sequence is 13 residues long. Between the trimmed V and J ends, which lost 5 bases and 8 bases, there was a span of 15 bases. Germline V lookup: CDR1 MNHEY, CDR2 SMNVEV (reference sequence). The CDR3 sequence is CASSPRVMGEAFF. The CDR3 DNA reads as TGTGCCAGCAGTCCCCGGGTGATGGGGGAAGCTTTCTTT.

The DNA of the CDR3 is TGCGCCAGCAGCCAAGATTCGGTACTAGCGGGCGCAGATACGCAGTATTTT. Translating gives CASSQDSVLAGADTQYF. V and J are TRBV4-3 and TRBJ2-3; the match to TRBD2 covers 9 bases. Per the germline V gene, CDR1 is LGHNA and CDR2 is YSLEER. V dropped 0 bases and J dropped 4; count of bases not matched to a gene: 8. The CDR3 has 17 residues.

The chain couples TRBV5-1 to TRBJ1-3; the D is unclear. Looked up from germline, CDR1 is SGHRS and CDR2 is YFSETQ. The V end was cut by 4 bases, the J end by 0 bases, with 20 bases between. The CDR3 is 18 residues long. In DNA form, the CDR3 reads TGCGCCAGCAGCCATACCGTTCTTGGAAGTCCCTCTGGAAACACCATATATTTT. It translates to CASSHTVLGSPSGNTIYF.

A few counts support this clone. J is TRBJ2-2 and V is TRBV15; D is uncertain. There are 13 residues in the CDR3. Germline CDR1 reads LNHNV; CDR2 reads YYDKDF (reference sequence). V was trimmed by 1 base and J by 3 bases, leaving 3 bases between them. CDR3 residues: CATSRGYTGELFF. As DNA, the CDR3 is TGTGCCACCAGCAGAGGGTACACCGGGGAGCTGTTTTTT.

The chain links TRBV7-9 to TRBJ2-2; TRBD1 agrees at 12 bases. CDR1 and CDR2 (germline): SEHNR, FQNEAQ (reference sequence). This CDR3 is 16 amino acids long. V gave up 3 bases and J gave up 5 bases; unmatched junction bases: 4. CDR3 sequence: CASSLMGQGATGELFF. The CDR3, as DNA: TGTGCCAGCAGCTTGATGGGACAGGGGGCGACCGGGGAGCTGTTTTTT.

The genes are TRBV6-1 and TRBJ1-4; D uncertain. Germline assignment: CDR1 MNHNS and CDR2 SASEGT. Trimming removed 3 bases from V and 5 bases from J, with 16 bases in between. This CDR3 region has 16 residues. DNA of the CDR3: TGTGCCAGCAGTGATCAATTACGGACGGGGAATGAAAAACTGTTTTTT. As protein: CASSDQLRTGNEKLFF.

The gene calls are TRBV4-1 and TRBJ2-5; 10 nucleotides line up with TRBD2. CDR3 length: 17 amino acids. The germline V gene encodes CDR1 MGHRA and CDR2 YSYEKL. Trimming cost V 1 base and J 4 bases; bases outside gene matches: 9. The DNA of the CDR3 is TGCGCCAGCAGCCAAGCCTGGAGTAGCGGGAGGCTAGAGACCCAGTACTTC. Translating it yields CASSQAWSSGRLETQYF.

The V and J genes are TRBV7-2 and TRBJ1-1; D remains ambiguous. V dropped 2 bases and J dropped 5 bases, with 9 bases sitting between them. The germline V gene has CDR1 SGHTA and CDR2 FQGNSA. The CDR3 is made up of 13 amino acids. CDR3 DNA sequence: TGTGCCAGCAGCTTAAGGCGGAGGACTGAAGCTTTCTTT. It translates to CASSLRRRTEAFF.

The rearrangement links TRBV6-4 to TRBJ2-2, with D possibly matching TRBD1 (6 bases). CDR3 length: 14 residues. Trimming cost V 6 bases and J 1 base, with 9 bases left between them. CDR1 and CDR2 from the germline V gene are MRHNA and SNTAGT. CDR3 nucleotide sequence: TGTGCCAGCAGCCACAGGGTGAACACCGGGGAGCTGTTTTTT. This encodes CASSHRVNTGELFF.

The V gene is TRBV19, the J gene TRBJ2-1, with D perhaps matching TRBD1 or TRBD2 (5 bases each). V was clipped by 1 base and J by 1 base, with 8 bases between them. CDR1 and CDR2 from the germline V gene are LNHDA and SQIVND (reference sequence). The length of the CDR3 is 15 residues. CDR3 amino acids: CASSIGDGSYNEQFF. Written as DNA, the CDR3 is TGTGCCAGTAGTATAGGGGACGGATCCTACAATGAGCAGTTCTTC.

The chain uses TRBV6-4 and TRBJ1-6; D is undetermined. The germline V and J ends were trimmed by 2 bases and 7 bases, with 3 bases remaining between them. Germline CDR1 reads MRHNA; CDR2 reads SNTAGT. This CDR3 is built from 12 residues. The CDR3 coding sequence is TGTGCCAGCAGTGACGGGAATTCACCCCTCCACTTT. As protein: CASSDGNSPLHF.

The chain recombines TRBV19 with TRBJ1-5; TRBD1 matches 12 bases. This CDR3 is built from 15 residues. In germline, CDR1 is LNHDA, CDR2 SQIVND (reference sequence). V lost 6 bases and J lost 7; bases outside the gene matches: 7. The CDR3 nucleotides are TGTGCCAGTAGCCCTGGGACAGGGGGCATGCAGCCCCAGCATTTT. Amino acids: CASSPGTGGMQPQHF.

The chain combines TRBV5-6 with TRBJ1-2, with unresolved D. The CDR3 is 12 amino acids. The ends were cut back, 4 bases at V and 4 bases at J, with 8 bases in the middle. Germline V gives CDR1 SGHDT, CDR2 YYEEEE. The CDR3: CASSRTSYGYTF. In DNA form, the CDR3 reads TGTGCCAGCAGCAGAACCTCCTATGGCTACACCTTC.

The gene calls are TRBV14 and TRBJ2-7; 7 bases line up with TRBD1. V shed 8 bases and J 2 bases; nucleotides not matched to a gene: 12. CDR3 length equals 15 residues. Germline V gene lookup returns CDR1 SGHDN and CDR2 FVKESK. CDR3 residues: CASLGNGRGTYEQYV. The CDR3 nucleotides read TGTGCCAGCCTGGGAAACGGCAGGGGGACCTACGAGCAGTACGTC.

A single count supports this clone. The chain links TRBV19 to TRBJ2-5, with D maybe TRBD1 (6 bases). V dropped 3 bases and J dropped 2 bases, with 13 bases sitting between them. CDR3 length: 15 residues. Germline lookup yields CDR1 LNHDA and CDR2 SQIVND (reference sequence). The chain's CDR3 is CASSIRTRGQETQYF. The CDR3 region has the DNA TGTGCCAGTAGTATTAGAACCAGGGGTCAAGAGACCCAGTACTTC.

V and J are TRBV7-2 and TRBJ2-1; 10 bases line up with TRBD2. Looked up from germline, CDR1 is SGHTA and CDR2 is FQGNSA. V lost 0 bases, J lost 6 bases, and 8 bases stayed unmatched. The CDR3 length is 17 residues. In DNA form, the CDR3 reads TGTGCCAGCAGCTTAGCCCCTACTAGCGGGGTAGGCAATGAGCAGTTCTTC. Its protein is CASSLAPTSGVGNEQFF.